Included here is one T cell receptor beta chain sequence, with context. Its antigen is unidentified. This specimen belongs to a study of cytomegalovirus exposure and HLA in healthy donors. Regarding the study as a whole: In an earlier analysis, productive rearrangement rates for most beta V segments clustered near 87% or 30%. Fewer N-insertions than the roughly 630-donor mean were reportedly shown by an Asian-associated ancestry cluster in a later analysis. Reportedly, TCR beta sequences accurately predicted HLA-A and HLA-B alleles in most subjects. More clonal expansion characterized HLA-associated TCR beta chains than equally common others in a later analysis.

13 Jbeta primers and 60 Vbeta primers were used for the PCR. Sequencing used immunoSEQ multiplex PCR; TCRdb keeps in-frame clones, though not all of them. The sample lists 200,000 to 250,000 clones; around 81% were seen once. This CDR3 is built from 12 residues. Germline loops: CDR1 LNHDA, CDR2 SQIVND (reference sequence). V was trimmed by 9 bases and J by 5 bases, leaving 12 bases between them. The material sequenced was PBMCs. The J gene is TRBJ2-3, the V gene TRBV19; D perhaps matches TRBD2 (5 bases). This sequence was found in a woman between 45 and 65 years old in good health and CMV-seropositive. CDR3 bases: TGTGCCAGCAGGACTTCCCGAGATACGCAGTATTTT. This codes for CASRTSRDTQYF.